These T cell receptor beta chains were read from a single sample in a study of cytomegalovirus exposure and HLA in healthy donors. TCRdb keeps only in-frame clones here, not all; method: immunoSEQ multiplex PCR. The sample holds about 240,000 clones, about 90% seen once. Source material: PBMCs. These receptors all come from a woman in her twenties or thirties in good health and CMV-seropositive. Each CDR3 is given with its conserved first and last residue. The order of the fields is CDR3 DNA, CDR3 protein, D gene, V gene, clone size, J gene. D genes are given only for firm matches. Rows give clone size only sometimes, using once, few, many, or a class for an expanded clone.

TGCGCCAGCAGCTTTCAGGGGGCGTTTACTGGAAACACCATATATTTT	CASSFQGAFTGNTIYF	TRBD1	TRBV5-1	NA	TRBJ1-3
TGTGCCAGCATCGTGAGTCCCGCCTACGAGCAGTACTTC	CASIVSPAYEQYF	NA	TRBV6-1	NA	TRBJ2-7
TGTGCCAGCAGCCCCCAGCCAGGTTTCGAGACCCAGTACTTC	CASSPQPGFETQYF	NA	TRBV9	NA	TRBJ2-5
TGTGCCAGCAGGATGGGGGGAGTGACTGAAGCTTTCTTT	CASRMGGVTEAFF	NA	TRBV6-5	NA	TRBJ1-1
TGCGCCAGCAGCTTGGACAGGGGAGGTGTGGGCACTGAAGCTTTCTTT	CASSLDRGGVGTEAFF	TRBD1	TRBV5-1	NA	TRBJ1-1
TGTGCCAGCAGTTTTGGGGGCGGAAACTATGGCTACACCTTC	CASSFGGGNYGYTF	NA	TRBV27	NA	TRBJ1-2
TGCGCCAGCAGCTTAACGGGTCCTTGGGATACGCAGTATTTT	CASSLTGPWDTQYF	NA	TRBV5-1	NA	TRBJ2-3
TGTGCCAGCAGTGAAGCGCTAAAGGGGGCGTTTGAGACCCAGTACTTC	CASSEALKGAFETQYF	TRBD1	TRBV6-1	NA	TRBJ2-5
TGCGCCAGCAGCCCACTAGCGGGCCCCACAGATACGCAGTATTTT	CASSPLAGPTDTQYF	TRBD2	TRBV4-1	NA	TRBJ2-3
TGTGCCAGCAGTCAACTAGCGGGAGGGCCGCAATCAGATACGCAGTATTTT	CASSQLAGGPQSDTQYF	TRBD2	TRBV27	NA	TRBJ2-3
TGTGCCACCAGCGCCCGGACTGAGTATGGCTACACCTTC	CATSARTEYGYTF	NA	TRBV15	few	TRBJ1-2
TGTGCCAGCAGTGAAGCGGGGACTGTCACAGATACGCAGTATTTT	CASSEAGTVTDTQYF	NA	TRBV6-1	NA	TRBJ2-3
TGTGCCAGCAGCCCAGTCCCCGCGGTGAACACTGAAGCTTTCTTT	CASSPVPAVNTEAFF	NA	TRBV7-8	NA	TRBJ1-1
TGTGCCAGCAGCTCGGGGTATAGCTCCTACAATGAGCAGTTCTTC	CASSSGYSSYNEQFF	NA	TRBV7-9	once	TRBJ2-1
TGTGCTAGTGGTTTTATGGCTAGCGGGATAAGCAATGAGCAGTTCTTC	CASGFMASGISNEQFF	TRBD2	TRBV12-5	NA	TRBJ2-1
TGTGCCAGCAGCCAATTAGCGGGAGACACCGGGGAGCTGTTTTTT	CASSQLAGDTGELFF	TRBD2	TRBV4-2	NA	TRBJ2-2
TGTGCCAGCAGTTTAGGTTCGGTCAGGATAAGGGGCTACACCTTC	CASSLGSVRIRGYTF	NA	TRBV28	NA	TRBJ1-2
TGTGCCAGCAGCTCCTCCGGGGAGCAGTACTTC	CASSSSGEQYF	NA	TRBV7-9	NA	TRBJ2-7
TGCGCCAGCACCGGAGAAGGTCGGGATACGCAGTATTTT	CASTGEGRDTQYF	NA	TRBV5-1	NA	TRBJ2-3
TGTGCCAGCAGTGAGCCGACAGAGATCCTTAATGAAAAACTGTTTTTT	CASSEPTEILNEKLFF	NA	TRBV6-1	NA	TRBJ1-4
TGTGCCAGCAGTTTAGTGGACAGGGAAGCTTTCTTT	CASSLVDREAFF	TRBD1	TRBV28	NA	TRBJ1-1
TGTGCCAGCAGGAGACAGGGGGCGATTGCTGGGGCCAACGTCCTGACTTTC	CASRRQGAIAGANVLTF	TRBD1	TRBV27	NA	TRBJ2-6
TGCAGTGCTAGGCGTGATACGCAGTATTTT	CSARRDTQYF	NA	TRBV20-1	NA	TRBJ2-3
TGTGCCAGCAGAAGTACTCTAGCCGGAAACACCATATATTTT	CASRSTLAGNTIYF	NA	TRBV6-5	NA	TRBJ1-3
TGTGCCTGGAGTGGGAGGTCCCCCAACACTGAAGCTTTCTTT	CAWSGRSPNTEAFF	NA	TRBV30	few	TRBJ1-1
TGCAGCGTGGGACAGGGGAGGGCTTGGGACATTCAGTACTTC	CSVGQGRAWDIQYF	TRBD1	TRBV29-1	NA	TRBJ2-4
TGTGCCAGTAGTACGGGACAGGGGGCTAATGAAAAACTGTTTTTT	CASSTGQGANEKLFF	TRBD1	TRBV19	NA	TRBJ1-4
TGCGCCAGCAGCACGATGACTAGCGGGGTTTACAATGAGCAGTTCTTC	CASSTMTSGVYNEQFF	TRBD2	TRBV5-1	NA	TRBJ2-1
TGCAGCGTTTCAGGCAGGGGTGTCGTAGAGACCCAGTACTTC	CSVSGRGVVETQYF	NA	TRBV29-1	NA	TRBJ2-5
TGTGCCAGCAGCCCTAGGGGGGGCTCTGGAAACACCATATATTTT	CASSPRGGSGNTIYF	NA	TRBV7-9	once	TRBJ1-3
TGTGCCAGCAGCGTAAACCCCGGGACAGGGTACGAGCAGTACTTC	CASSVNPGTGYEQYF	TRBD1	TRBV9	NA	TRBJ2-7
TGTGCCTGGAGAGGACTAGAAGTGGGGACCCAGTACTTC	CAWRGLEVGTQYF	TRBD2	TRBV30	NA	TRBJ2-5
TGTGCTAGTGGTTCTCTAGCGGGAGGGCCCTACGAGCAGTACTTC	CASGSLAGGPYEQYF	TRBD2	TRBV12-5	NA	TRBJ2-7
TGTGCCAGCCTCGAGGGCGGAGAGGGCGGGGAGCTGTTTTTT	CASLEGGEGGELFF	NA	TRBV28	NA	TRBJ2-2
TGCGCCAGCAGCCCACGGGAGGGGAGGAGCACTGAAGCTTTCTTT	CASSPREGRSTEAFF	NA	TRBV5-1	NA	TRBJ1-1
TGTGCCAGCAGCTTTTCAAGGGGCGAAAAACTGTTTTTT	CASSFSRGEKLFF	NA	TRBV13	NA	TRBJ1-4
TGTGCCTGGAGTGTCCTTCAGGGGGGCGGGACGCAGTATTTT	CAWSVLQGGGTQYF	NA	TRBV30	NA	TRBJ2-3
TGTGCCAGCAGTATCGCGGGACAGATCTCTGGAAACACCATATATTTT	CASSIAGQISGNTIYF	TRBD1	TRBV28	few	TRBJ1-3
TGTGCCAGCAACTTACTTCCAGGGGACGACGGCTACACCTTC	CASNLLPGDDGYTF	NA	TRBV6-6	NA	TRBJ1-2
TGTGCTAGTGGTTTGGTAAACAACAGGGAAAAACTGTTTTTT	CASGLVNNREKLFF	NA	TRBV12-5	NA	TRBJ1-4
TGCGCCAGCAGTGTCGGCAGGGGGGTCAAGCAGCCCCAGCATTTT	CASSVGRGVKQPQHF	TRBD1	TRBV10-2	NA	TRBJ1-5
TGTGCCAGCAGCCCCAGGGAGGGGAATGAAAAACTGTTTTTT	CASSPREGNEKLFF	NA	TRBV7-8	NA	TRBJ1-4
TGTGCCTGGAGTCTTAGATATCGGACTGGGCTAGCGGTGTTCTTC	CAWSLRYRTGLAVFF	TRBD2	TRBV30	NA	TRBJ2-1
TGTGCCAGCAGTTCCATTTCCGGGACAACTAATGAAAAACTGTTTTTT	CASSSISGTTNEKLFF	NA	TRBV27	NA	TRBJ1-4
TGTGCCAGCATGGAGGATCCTTACAATGAGCAGTTCTTC	CASMEDPYNEQFF	NA	TRBV27	NA	TRBJ2-1
TGCGCCAGCAGCTATGGACAGTTGAACACTGAAGCTTTCTTT	CASSYGQLNTEAFF	NA	TRBV5-1	NA	TRBJ1-1
TGTGCCAGCAGCAACCGGACAGGGGGCTTCGAGCAGTACTTC	CASSNRTGGFEQYF	TRBD1	TRBV7-9	NA	TRBJ2-7
TGTGCCAGCAGTTTAGAGGGGGCCGGGGGCACTGAAGCTTTCTTT	CASSLEGAGGTEAFF	TRBD1	TRBV28	NA	TRBJ1-1
TGTGCCAGCTCGTCCACCGGGGTCAAAAACATTCAGTACTTC	CASSSTGVKNIQYF	NA	TRBV27	once	TRBJ2-4
TGTGCCAGCAGGAGGGACAGGGACTACAATGAGCAGTTCTTC	CASRRDRDYNEQFF	TRBD1	TRBV6-1	NA	TRBJ2-1
TGTGCCAGCAGCTTCGGAGACAATCAGCCCCAGCATTTT	CASSFGDNQPQHF	NA	TRBV5-6	NA	TRBJ1-5